The rows below give T cell receptor beta chains drawn from one sample of a study of early T cells in non-severe SARS-CoV-2 infection. TCRdb reanalysed the 5' RACE reads using MiXCR and keeps one entry per CDR3 protein. The sample includes around 68,000 distinct CDR3 sequences, about 6% of them seen just once. Material: whole blood, obtained at baseline. Every receptor here comes from an adult who was a healthcare worker with PCR-confirmed SARS-CoV-2 infection or an uninfected control (not recorded which). CDR3s include the opening cysteine and the closing phenylalanine or tryptophan. The D gene is left open where the match is weak. Clone size is not always given. Where it is, it says once, few, many or a class for expanded clones.

clone_size	d_call	v_call	j_call	cdr3_length	cdr3_aa	cdr3_nt
.	.	TRBV29-1	TRBJ1-1	10	CSVRLVEAFF	TGCAGCGTTCGGTTAGTTGAAGCTTTCTTT
.	.	TRBV20-1	TRBJ2-2	13	CSAKPTNTGELFF	TGCAGTGCTAAACCAACGAACACCGGGGAGCTGTTTTTT
few	.	TRBV9	TRBJ1-1	15	CASSALPGRGTEAFF	TGTGCCAGCAGCGCTCTCCCGGGGCGAGGCACTGAAGCTTTCTTT
few	TRBD2	TRBV7-8	TRBJ2-1	15	CASSLSSASGPPGFF	TGTGCCAGCAGCTTGAGCTCGGCTAGCGGGCCTCCCGGGTTCTTC
many	.	TRBV18	TRBJ1-5	14	CASSPLRSNQPQHF	TGTGCCAGCTCACCCCTCCGTAGCAATCAGCCCCAGCATTTT
many	.	TRBV11-1	TRBJ2-7	13	CASSLTQGYEQYF	TGTGCCAGCAGCCTAACACAGGGTTACGAGCAGTACTTC
few	.	TRBV6-5	TRBJ1-2	13	CASSYARGSGYTF	TGTGCCAGCAGTTACGCCCGGGGGAGCGGCTACACCTTC
.	TRBD1	TRBV28	TRBJ2-7	15	CASSTGTGDPYEQYF	TGTGCCAGCAGTACAGGGACAGGGGATCCCTACGAGCAGTACTTC
medium-sized	.	TRBV13	TRBJ1-2	13	CASSLRSNYGYTF	TGTGCCAGCAGCCTCAGGTCTAACTATGGCTACACCTTC
many	TRBD1	TRBV12-3/TRBV12-4	TRBJ2-3	12	CAIDRAGDTQYF	TGTGCCATCGACAGGGCAGGGGATACGCAGTATTTT
.	TRBD2	TRBV7-8	TRBJ2-7	16	CASSSRLAAMIHEQYF	TGTGCCAGCAGCTCAAGACTAGCGGCCATGATCCACGAGCAGTACTTC
.	.	TRBV5-5	TRBJ2-3	15	CASSFSGGPVDTQYF	TGTGCCAGCAGCTTTAGCGGAGGCCCGGTGGATACGCAGTATTTT
many	.	TRBV11-2	TRBJ2-1	13	CASSLAWGNEQFF	TGTGCCAGCAGCTTGGCTTGGGGAAATGAGCAGTTCTTC
few	.	TRBV28	TRBJ2-7	12	CASSLPLGEQYF	TGTGCCAGCAGCCTTCCCCTGGGGGAGCAGTACTTC
many	.	TRBV6-1	TRBJ2-7	13	CACSRDNAYEQYF	TGTGCCTGCAGCCGGGACAACGCCTACGAGCAGTACTTC
.	.	TRBV19	TRBJ1-4	15	CASSTSGRTNEKLFF	TGTGCCAGTAGTACGTCAGGGCGGACTAATGAAAAACTGTTTTTT
.	.	TRBV6-4	TRBJ2-7	17	CASSDRASSGGAYEQYF	TGTGCCAGCAGTGACAGGGCCTCATCAGGGGGGGCCTACGAGCAGTACTTC
many	.	TRBV7-8	TRBJ2-3	14	CASSLVQLADTQYF	TGTGCCAGCAGCTTAGTACAGTTAGCAGATACGCAGTATTTT
few	TRBD1	TRBV7-9	TRBJ1-1	15	CASSSAGQGDTEAFF	TGTGCCAGCAGCTCGGCGGGACAGGGGGACACTGAAGCTTTCTTT
many	.	TRBV4-3	TRBJ2-7	16	CASSPQAPGSSYEQYF	TGCGCCAGCAGCCCCCAAGCCCCCGGTAGCTCCTACGAGCAGTACTTC
.	.	TRBV12-3/TRBV12-4	TRBJ1-4	13	CASRRQVGEKLFF	TGTGCCAGCAGAAGGCAGGTTGGGGAAAAACTGTTTTTT
.	TRBD1	TRBV29-1	TRBJ1-1	14	CSVEGQGLYTEAFF	TGCAGCGTTGAAGGACAGGGGTTATACACTGAAGCTTTCTTT
many	.	TRBV6-5	TRBJ1-2	12	CASSQGAYGYTF	TGTGCCAGCAGTCAAGGCGCATATGGCTACACCTTC